The 4 T cell receptor beta chains given below trace back to one sample, sequenced in a study of cytomegalovirus exposure and HLA in healthy donors. PCR was performed using 60 Vbeta and 13 Jbeta primers. Data came from immunoSEQ multiplex PCR; TCRdb stores just in-frame clones and leaves some out. The profile shows about 150,000 clones, 77% of them singletons. The sequenced sample was PBMCs. The origin of the receptors is a man aged 25 to 40 in good health and CMV-seronegative.

The chain employs TRBV19 and TRBJ2-6; D is perhaps TRBD2 (5 bases). There are 16 residues in the CDR3. Germline V gene lookup returns CDR1 LNHDA and CDR2 SQIVND (reference sequence). Between the trimmed V and J ends, which lost 1 base and 0 bases, there was a span of 7 bases. The CDR3 region has the DNA TGTGCCAGTAGTATAGGAGGGAGCTCTGGGGCCAACGTCCTGACTTTC. Translated: CASSIGGSSGANVLTF. Using reference TRBV19 and TRBJ2-6 for the parts outside the CDR3, the full variable domain is DGGITQSPKYLFRKEGQNVTLSCEQNLNHDAMYWYRQDPGQGLRLIYYSQIVNDFQKGDIAEGYSVSREKKESFPLTVTSAQKNPTAFYLCASSIGGSSGANVLTFGAGSRLTVL.

V is TRBV6-5 and J is TRBJ1-3; tentatively, D is TRBD1 (6 bases). The CDR3 runs to 14 residues. The V gene's germline CDR1 is MNHEY and CDR2 SVGAGI. Trimming removed 6 bases at V and 4 bases at J, with 13 bases between. DNA for the CDR3: TGTGCCAGCAGCTTGCCAGGGGTAGGAAACACCATATATTTT. It codes for CASSLPGVGNTIYF.

V and J are TRBV7-6 and TRBJ2-1; 11 bases fit TRBD2. V dropped 5 bases and J dropped 4; count of bases not matched to a gene: 7. The CDR3 loop spans 16 amino acids. Per the germline V gene, CDR1 is SGHVS and CDR2 is FNYEAQ. CDR3 sequence reads: CASSAPGTSGYNEQFF. Written as DNA, the CDR3 is TGTGCCAGCAGCGCCCCGGGGACTAGCGGTTACAATGAGCAGTTCTTC.

V gene TRBV2 combines with J gene TRBJ2-7; 12 bases fit TRBD2. V shed 3 bases and J 7 bases; nucleotides not matched to a gene: 4. In germline, CDR1 is SNHLY, CDR2 FYNNEI. The CDR3 length is 14 residues. This CDR3 reads CASSETSGSDEQYF. The CDR3 DNA follows: TGTGCCAGCAGTGAGACTAGCGGGAGTGATGAGCAGTACTTC.